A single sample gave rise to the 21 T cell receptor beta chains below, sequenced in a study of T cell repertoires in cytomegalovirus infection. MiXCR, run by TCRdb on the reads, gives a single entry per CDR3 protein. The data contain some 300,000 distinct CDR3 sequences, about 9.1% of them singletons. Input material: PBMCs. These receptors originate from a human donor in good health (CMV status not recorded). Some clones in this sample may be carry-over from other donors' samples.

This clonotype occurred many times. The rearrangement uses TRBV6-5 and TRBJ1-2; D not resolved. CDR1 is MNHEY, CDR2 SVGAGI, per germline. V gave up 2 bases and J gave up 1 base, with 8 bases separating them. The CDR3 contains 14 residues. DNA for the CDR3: TGTGCCAGCAGTTACGCGGGATATAACTATGGCTACACCTTC. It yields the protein CASSYAGYNYGYTF.

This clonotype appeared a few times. The CDR3 DNA reads TGTGCCAGCAGTGAAATCTCGAGGGGAGCTTGGACCGGGGAGCTGTTTTTT. Its translation: CASSEISRGAWTGELFF. V gene TRBV25-1 combines with J gene TRBJ2-2, with D possibly being TRBD1 or TRBD2 (5 bases each). This CDR3 is 17 amino acids long. The V gene lost 2 bases and the J gene lost 5 bases, with 18 bases spanning the gap. Per the germline V gene, CDR1 is MGHDK and CDR2 is SYGVNS.

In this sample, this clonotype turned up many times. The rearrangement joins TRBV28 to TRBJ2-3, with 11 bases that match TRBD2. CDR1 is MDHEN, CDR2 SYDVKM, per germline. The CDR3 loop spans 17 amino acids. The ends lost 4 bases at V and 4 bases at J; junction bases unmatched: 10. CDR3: CASSSGLAAPIPDTQYF. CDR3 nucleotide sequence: TGTGCCAGCAGTTCGGGACTAGCGGCTCCAATCCCAGATACGCAGTATTTT.

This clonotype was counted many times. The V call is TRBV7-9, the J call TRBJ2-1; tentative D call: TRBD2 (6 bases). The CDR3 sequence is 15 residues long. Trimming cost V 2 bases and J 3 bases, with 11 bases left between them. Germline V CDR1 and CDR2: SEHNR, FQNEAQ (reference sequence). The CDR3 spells CASSLLAGIYNEQFF. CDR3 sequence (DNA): TGTGCCAGCAGCTTATTGGCGGGGATCTACAATGAGCAGTTCTTC. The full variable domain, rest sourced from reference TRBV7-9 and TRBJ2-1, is DTGVSQNPRHKITKRGQNVTFRCDPISEHNRLYWYRQTLGQGPEFLTYFQNEAQLEKSRLLSDRFSAERPKGSFSTLEIQRTEQGDSAMYLCASSLLAGIYNEQFFGPGTRLTVL.

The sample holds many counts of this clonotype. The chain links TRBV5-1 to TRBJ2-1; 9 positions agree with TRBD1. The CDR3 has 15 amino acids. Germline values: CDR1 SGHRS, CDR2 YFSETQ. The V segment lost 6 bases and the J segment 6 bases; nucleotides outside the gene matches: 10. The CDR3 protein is CASTPGQGQFNEQFF. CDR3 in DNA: TGCGCCAGCACACCGGGACAGGGTCAATTCAATGAGCAGTTCTTC.

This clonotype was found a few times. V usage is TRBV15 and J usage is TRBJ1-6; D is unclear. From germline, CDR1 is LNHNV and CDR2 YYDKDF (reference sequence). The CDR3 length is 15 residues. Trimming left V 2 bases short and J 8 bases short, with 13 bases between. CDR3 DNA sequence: TGTGCCACCAGCAGAACGGGTCGGGATGATTCACCCCTCCACTTT. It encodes CATSRTGRDDSPLHF.

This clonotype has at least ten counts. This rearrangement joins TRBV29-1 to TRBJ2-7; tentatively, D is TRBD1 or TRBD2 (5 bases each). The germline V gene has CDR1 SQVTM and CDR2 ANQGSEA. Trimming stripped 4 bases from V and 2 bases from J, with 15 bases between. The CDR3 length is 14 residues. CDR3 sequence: CSVGHRDGTYEQYF. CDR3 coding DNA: TGCAGCGTTGGACACCGGGACGGCACCTACGAGCAGTACTTC.

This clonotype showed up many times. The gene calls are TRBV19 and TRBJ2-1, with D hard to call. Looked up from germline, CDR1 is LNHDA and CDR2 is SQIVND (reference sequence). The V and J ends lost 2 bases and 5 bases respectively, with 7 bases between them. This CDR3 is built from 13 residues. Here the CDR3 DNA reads TGTGCCAGTAGTATAAGAAGGGACAATGAGCAGTTCTTC. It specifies CASSIRRDNEQFF.

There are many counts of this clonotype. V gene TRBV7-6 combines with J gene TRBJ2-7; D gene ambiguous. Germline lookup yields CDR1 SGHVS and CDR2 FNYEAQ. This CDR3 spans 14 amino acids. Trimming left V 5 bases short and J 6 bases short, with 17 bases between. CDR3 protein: CASSPTLVVGEQYV. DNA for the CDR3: TGTGCCAGCAGCCCAACCCTGGTGGTTGGCGAGCAGTACGTC.

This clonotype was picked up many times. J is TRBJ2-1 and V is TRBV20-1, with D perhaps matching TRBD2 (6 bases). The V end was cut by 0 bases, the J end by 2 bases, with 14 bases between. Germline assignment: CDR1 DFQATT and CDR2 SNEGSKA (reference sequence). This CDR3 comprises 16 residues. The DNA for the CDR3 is TGCAGTGCTAGAGATCCGGGACTGGGAGCCTACAATGAGCAGTTCTTC. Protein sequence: CSARDPGLGAYNEQFF.

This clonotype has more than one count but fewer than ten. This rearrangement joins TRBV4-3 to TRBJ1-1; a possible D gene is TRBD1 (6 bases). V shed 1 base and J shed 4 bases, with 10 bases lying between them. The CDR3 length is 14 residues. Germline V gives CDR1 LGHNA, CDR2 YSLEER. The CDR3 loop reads CASSQGGGFTEAFF. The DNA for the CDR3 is TGCGCCAGCAGCCAAGGCGGGGGCTTCACTGAAGCTTTCTTT.

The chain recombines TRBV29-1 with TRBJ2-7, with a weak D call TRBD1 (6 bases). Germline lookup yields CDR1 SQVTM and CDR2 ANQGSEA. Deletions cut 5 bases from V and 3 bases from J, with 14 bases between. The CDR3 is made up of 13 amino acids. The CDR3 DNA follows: TGCAGCGTTAAACCTCCGGACAGCTACGAGCAGTACTTC. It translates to CSVKPPDSYEQYF.

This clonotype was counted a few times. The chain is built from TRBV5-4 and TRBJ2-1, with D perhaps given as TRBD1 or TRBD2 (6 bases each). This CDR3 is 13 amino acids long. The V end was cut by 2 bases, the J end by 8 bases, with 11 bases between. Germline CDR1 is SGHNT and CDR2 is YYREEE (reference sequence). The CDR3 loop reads CASSFVGGDEQFF. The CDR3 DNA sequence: TGTGCCAGCAGCTTTGTGGGGGGCGATGAGCAGTTCTTC.

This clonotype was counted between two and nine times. CDR3 sequence: CASSPQKGNTEAFF. CDR3 coding DNA: TGTGCCAGCTCACCACAGAAGGGGAACACTGAAGCTTTCTTT. The chain uses TRBV18 and TRBJ1-1, with D uncertain. The ends were cut back, 1 base at V and 1 base at J, with 7 bases in the middle. The germline gives CDR1 KGHSH, CDR2 LQKENI. The CDR3 covers 14 residues.

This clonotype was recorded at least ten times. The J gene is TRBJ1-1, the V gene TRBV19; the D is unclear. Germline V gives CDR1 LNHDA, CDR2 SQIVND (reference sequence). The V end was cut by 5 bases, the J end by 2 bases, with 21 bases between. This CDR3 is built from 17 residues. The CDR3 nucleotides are TGTGCCAGTAGTGGGATACAGACACTACTATCAAACACTGAAGCTTTCTTT. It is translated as CASSGIQTLLSNTEAFF. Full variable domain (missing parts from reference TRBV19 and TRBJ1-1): DGGITQSPKYLFRKEGQNVTLSCEQNLNHDAMYWYRQDPGQGLRLIYYSQIVNDFQKGDIAEGYSVSREKKESFPLTVTSAQKNPTAFYLCASSGIQTLLSNTEAFFGQGTRLTVV.

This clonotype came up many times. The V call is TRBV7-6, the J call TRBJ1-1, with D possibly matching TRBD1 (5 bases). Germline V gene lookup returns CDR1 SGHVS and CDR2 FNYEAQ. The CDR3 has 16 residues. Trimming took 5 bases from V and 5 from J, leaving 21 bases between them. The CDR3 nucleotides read TGTGCCAGCAGCCCAAGGGACGGACGGTTTTTGACTGAAGCTTTCTTT. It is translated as CASSPRDGRFLTEAFF.

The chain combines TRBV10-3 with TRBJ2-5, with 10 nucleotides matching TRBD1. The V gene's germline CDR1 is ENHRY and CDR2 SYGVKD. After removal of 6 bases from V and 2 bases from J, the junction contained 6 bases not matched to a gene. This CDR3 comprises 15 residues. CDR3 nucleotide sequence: TGTGCCATCAGCGGGACAGGGGCAGTACAAGAGACCCAGTACTTC. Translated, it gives CAISGTGAVQETQYF.

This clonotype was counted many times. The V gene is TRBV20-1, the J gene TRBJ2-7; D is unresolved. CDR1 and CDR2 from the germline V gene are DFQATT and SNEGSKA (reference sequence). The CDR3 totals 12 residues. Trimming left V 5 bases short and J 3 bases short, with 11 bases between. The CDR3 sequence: CSASRRYYEQYV. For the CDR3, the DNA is TGCAGTGCTTCGCGGCGGTACTACGAGCAGTACGTC.

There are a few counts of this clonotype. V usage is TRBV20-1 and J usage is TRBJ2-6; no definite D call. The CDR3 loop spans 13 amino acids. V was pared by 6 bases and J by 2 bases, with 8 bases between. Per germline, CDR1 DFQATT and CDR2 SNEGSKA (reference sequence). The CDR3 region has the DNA TGCAGTGCCCTAGGGACTGGGGCCAACGTCCTGACTTTC. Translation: CSALGTGANVLTF.

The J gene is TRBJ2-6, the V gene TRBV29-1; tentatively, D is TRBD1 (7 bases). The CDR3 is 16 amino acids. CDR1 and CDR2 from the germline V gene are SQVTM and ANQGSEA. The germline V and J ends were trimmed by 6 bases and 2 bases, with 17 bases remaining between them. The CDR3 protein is CSVGRQGDTGANVLTF. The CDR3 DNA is TGCAGCGTCGGGAGACAGGGCGATACTGGGGCCAACGTCCTGACTTTC.

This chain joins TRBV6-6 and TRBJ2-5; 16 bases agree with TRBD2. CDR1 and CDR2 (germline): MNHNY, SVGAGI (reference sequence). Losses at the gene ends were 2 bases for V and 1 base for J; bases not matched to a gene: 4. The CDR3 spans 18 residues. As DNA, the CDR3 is TGTGCCAGCAGTTACATGGGACTAGCGGGGGGGGGCCAAGAGACCCAGTACTTC. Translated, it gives CASSYMGLAGGGQETQYF.